Below, 3 T cell receptor beta chains from the same sample are listed, as sequenced in a study of blood T cell repertoires in COVID-19. TCRdb's copy holds only in-frame clones and misses some; the assay was immunoSEQ multiplex PCR. The sample holds around 80,000 clones, about 80% seen once. Sequenced sample: peripheral blood. The source is a woman between 65 and 79 years old with acute or convalescent COVID-19.

The V gene is TRBV21-1, the J gene TRBJ1-5. TRBV21-1 is a pseudogene. The CDR3 totals 16 residues. CDR3 bases: TGTGCCAGCAGCAAAGCTGCGGGAAATAGCAATCAGCCCCAGCATTTT. Its translation is CASSKAAGNSNQPQHF.

This clone came up a few times. The J gene is TRBJ1-1, the V gene TRBV6-6; 8 positions agree with TRBD1. The CDR3 sequence is 16 residues long. Per germline, CDR1 MNHNY and CDR2 SVGAGI (reference sequence). J was trimmed by 1 base and V by 3 bases; bases with no gene match: 7. The CDR3 spells CASSYDQGASNTEAFF. In nucleotides, the CDR3 is TGTGCCAGCAGTTATGATCAGGGGGCTTCGAACACTGAAGCTTTCTTT.

The V gene is TRBV7-2, the J gene TRBJ1-3; D is uncertain. Trimming cost V 6 bases and J 4 bases, with 16 bases left between them. The CDR3 length is 15 residues. CDR1 and CDR2 from the germline V gene are SGHTA and FQGNSA. The CDR3, as DNA: TGTGCCAGCAGTCTCACCCGGGGTGAAGGAAACACCATATATTTT. It specifies CASSLTRGEGNTIYF.